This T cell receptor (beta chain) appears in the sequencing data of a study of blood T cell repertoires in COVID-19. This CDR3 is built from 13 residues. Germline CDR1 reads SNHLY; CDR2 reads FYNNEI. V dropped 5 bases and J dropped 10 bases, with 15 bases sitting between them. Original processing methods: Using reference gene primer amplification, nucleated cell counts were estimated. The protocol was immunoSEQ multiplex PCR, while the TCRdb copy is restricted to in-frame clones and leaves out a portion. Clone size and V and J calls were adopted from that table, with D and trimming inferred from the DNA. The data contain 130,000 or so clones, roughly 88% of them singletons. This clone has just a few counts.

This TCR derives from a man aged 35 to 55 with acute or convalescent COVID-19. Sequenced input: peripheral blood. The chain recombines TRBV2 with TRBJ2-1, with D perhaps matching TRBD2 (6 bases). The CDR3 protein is CASSFSPSGEQFF. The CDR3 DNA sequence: TGTGCCAGCAGTTTCTCCCCCAGCGGGGAGCAGTTCTTC.